This T cell receptor beta chain was documented in a study of blood T cell repertoires in COVID-19. The CDR3 is 14 amino acids. CDR1 is MNHEY and CDR2 is SVGAGI in the germline V gene. The V end was cut by 5 bases, the J end by 4 bases, with 11 bases between. Methods used by the authors: Amplification of reference gene primers provided the estimated nucleated cell counts. Clones were sequenced by immunoSEQ multiplex PCR, and TCRdb holds only the in-frame ones, with some missing. The V and J calls and clone size are taken from that table; D and trimming were inferred from the DNA. Among 55,000 to 75,000 clones listed, roughly 88% were seen once.

The specimen was peripheral blood. The chain has TRBV6-5 and TRBJ2-2, with D maybe TRBD1 (5 bases). The sequence came from a human donor in a cohort sampled during active COVID-19. CDR3 nucleotides: TGTGCCAGCAGTCGCCGACAGTTCACCGGGGAGCTGTTTTTT. This codes for CASSRRQFTGELFF.